This section outlines one TCR beta chain sequence together with its context. This entry belongs to a study of blood T cell repertoires in COVID-19. The wider study: From the United States, Italy and Spain came samples of acute and convalescent COVID-19. The cDNA or gDNA used as material had been derived from T cells, B-cell-depleted T cells, or PBMCs.

Original handling: Quantification of nucleated cells was approximated via reference gene primer amplification. Here immunoSEQ multiplex PCR was the method, and the copy in TCRdb shows in-frame clones only, minus some. V, J and clone size reflect that table, while D and trimming were determined from the DNA. The sample has 120,000 to 150,000 clones, approximately 89% seen once. The germline V and J ends were trimmed by 2 bases and 4 bases, with 11 bases remaining between them. The CDR3 has 14 residues. Per the germline V gene, CDR1 is SGHTA and CDR2 is FQGTGA. The chain uses TRBV7-3 and TRBJ2-5, with D hard to call. What was sequenced was peripheral blood. This sequence was found in a human donor in a cohort sampled during active COVID-19. In DNA, the CDR3 is TGTGCCAGCAGCTTAGGTACTCGCGGAGAGACCCAGTACTTC. It is translated as CASSLGTRGETQYF.